The rows below give T cell receptor beta chains drawn from one sample of a study of human T cells and chemical hapten exposure. MiXCR, applied by TCRdb to the RACE reads, yields one record per CDR3 protein. Of approximately 160,000 distinct CDR3 sequences in the sample, roughly 25% are singletons; the top ten hold roughly 2.2%. The sample in question was whole blood, obtained in connection with sensitization to the hapten diphenylcyclopropenone (DPC). The receptors come from a woman aged 18-29 years with alopecia areata. Some clones in this sample may be carry-over from other donors' samples. Each CDR3 is given with its conserved first and last residue. D genes are given only for firm matches. The listing skips clone size in some rows; elsewhere it reads once, few, many or a size class.

v_call	d_call	clone_size	j_call	cdr3_nt	cdr3_aa
TRBV20-1	-	-	TRBJ2-2	TGCAGTGCTAGAGTTGACACCGGGGAGCTGTTTTTT	CSARVDTGELFF
TRBV9	TRBD1	once	TRBJ1-1	TGTGCCAGCAGCGTGGACAGGGGGGACACTGAAGCTTTCTTT	CASSVDRGDTEAFF
TRBV5-1	-	few	TRBJ2-4	TGCGCCAGCAGCCCGGCCCCCAAAAACATTCAGTACTTC	CASSPAPKNIQYF
TRBV5-1	-	-	TRBJ2-5	TGCGCCAGCACGCAGGGTTGGCAAGAGACCCAGTACTTC	CASTQGWQETQYF
TRBV6-1	-	-	TRBJ2-1	TGTGCCAGCAGTGAACGGTCCTACCGCCGGTTCTTC	CASSERSYRRFF
TRBV11-1	-	-	TRBJ2-1	TGTGCCAGCAGCTTATCGGGCAGGGGCTTATTCTTC	CASSLSGRGLFF
TRBV6-2/TRBV6-3	TRBD1	few	TRBJ2-7	TGTGCCAGCATCCCTAGGGGGCTAAGCTCCTACGAGCAGTACTTC	CASIPRGLSSYEQYF
TRBV10-3	-	-	TRBJ1-1	TGTGCCATCAGATCAGGGGCAGGGACTGAAGCTTTCTTT	CAIRSGAGTEAFF
TRBV6-1	TRBD2	-	TRBJ2-1	TGTGCCAGCACCGGGCGGCTAGCGGGAGGAAAGTTCTTC	CASTGRLAGGKFF
TRBV4-1	TRBD1	few	TRBJ2-3	TGCGCCAGCAGCCAAGAAGGGGGCACGCAGTATTTT	CASSQEGGTQYF
TRBV7-6	TRBD1	-	TRBJ1-1	TGTGCCAGCAGCTCCGGGACAGTCACTGAAGCTTTCTTT	CASSSGTVTEAFF
TRBV6-5	TRBD2	-	TRBJ2-1	TGTGCCAGCAGGAGACAAGCGGGAGGGTTTTGGAATGAGCAGTTCTTC	CASRRQAGGFWNEQFF
TRBV6-2/TRBV6-3	TRBD1	many	TRBJ2-1	TGTGCCAGCAGTTCTTTTACAGGGGCAACCCACTACAATGAGCAGTTCTTC	CASSSFTGATHYNEQFF
TRBV4-3	TRBD1	-	TRBJ1-2	TGCGCCAGCAGCCAAGGACAGGGGGTCTATGGCTACACCTTC	CASSQGQGVYGYTF
TRBV29-1	TRBD1	few	TRBJ1-1	TGCAGCGCTCTGACAGGGGGAGTCACTGAAGCTTTCTTT	CSALTGGVTEAFF
TRBV5-1	-	-	TRBJ2-2	TGCGCCAGCAGCCCCGGGGGCGACCGGATCTCCGGGGAGCTGTTTTTT	CASSPGGDRISGELFF
TRBV20-1	-	many	TRBJ2-2	TGCAGTGCTAGGAGTGGCCTGACAGATGCCGGGGAGCTGTTTTTT	CSARSGLTDAGELFF
TRBV7-2	-	-	TRBJ1-5	TGTGCCAGCAGCTTAGAGACAGGCAGGGCGGCTCAGCCCCAGCATTTT	CASSLETGRAAQPQHF
TRBV7-2	-	few	TRBJ2-4	TGTGCCAGCAGCCCGGACAGAAACATTCAGTACTTC	CASSPDRNIQYF
TRBV5-4	TRBD1	-	TRBJ1-4	TGTGCCAGCAGCACTCAGGGGGTGGAAAATGAAAAACTGTTTTTT	CASSTQGVENEKLFF
TRBV5-6	-	few	TRBJ1-5	TGTGCCAGCAGCCCGGGGATTAGCAATCAGCCCCAGCATTTT	CASSPGISNQPQHF
TRBV7-2	TRBD1	few	TRBJ2-7	TGTGCCAGCAGCCCGGGACAGGGCTTCTACGAGCAGTACTTC	CASSPGQGFYEQYF
TRBV11-2	-	-	TRBJ2-2	TGTGCCAGCAGTCTTGACGGTCTGAACACCGGGGAGCTGTTTTTT	CASSLDGLNTGELFF
TRBV7-2	-	-	TRBJ2-7	TGTGCCAGCAGCCAAGGTCCAGGTGGTGCCTACGAGCAGTACTTC	CASSQGPGGAYEQYF
TRBV9	-	many	TRBJ1-2	TGTGCCAGCAGCGTAGCTAACTATGGCTACACCTTC	CASSVANYGYTF
TRBV7-2	TRBD1	-	TRBJ1-1	TGTGCCAGCAGCTTATTCGGATCGACAGGGCGTTCAATGAACACTGAAGCTTTCTTT	CASSLFGSTGRSMNTEAFF
TRBV4-2	TRBD2	medium-sized	TRBJ2-7	TGTGCCAGCAGCTTAGCGGGGGGACGGGACGAGCAGTACTTC	CASSLAGGRDEQYF
TRBV20-1	-	-	TRBJ2-1	TGCAGTGCTAGAGTTGCCGGGACCACCAATGAGCAGTTCTTC	CSARVAGTTNEQFF
TRBV6-2/TRBV6-3	TRBD1	few	TRBJ2-1	TGTGCCAGCAGTTACGGAACAGGGGGCGCTTGGTTCTTC	CASSYGTGGAWFF
TRBV7-9	-	-	TRBJ2-3	TGTGCCAGCAGCTTAGAGGAAATGGGCACAGATACGCAGTATTTT	CASSLEEMGTDTQYF
TRBV5-1	-	few	TRBJ1-1	TGCGCCAGCAGCCGCGGCTCCTGGAACACTGAAGCTTTCTTT	CASSRGSWNTEAFF
TRBV6-2/TRBV6-3	-	few	TRBJ2-7	TGTGCCAGCACCGGTCCCTACGAGCAGTACTTC	CASTGPYEQYF
TRBV9	-	-	TRBJ1-2	TGTGCCAGCGGGGAGGCAGGCGGTGACTATGGCTACACCTTC	CASGEAGGDYGYTF
TRBV10-3	-	-	TRBJ2-7	TGTGCCATCAATGGGGGGTTGTCCTACGAGCAGTACTTC	CAINGGLSYEQYF
TRBV5-1	-	-	TRBJ2-1	TGCGCCAGCAGCTCGGGGGACAACTCCTACAATGAGCAGTTCTTC	CASSSGDNSYNEQFF
TRBV29-1	-	-	TRBJ2-3	TGCAGCGTCGCCCAGACAGTTTCCTCTGATACGCAGTATTTT	CSVAQTVSSDTQYF
TRBV9	-	-	TRBJ2-1	TGTGCCAGCAGCGTAGGCCAATTAGATGAGCAGTTCTTC	CASSVGQLDEQFF
TRBV20-1	-	-	TRBJ1-5	TGCAGTGCTTTGCCATGGTCCGGCGGTGGTAGCAATCAGCCCCAGCATTTT	CSALPWSGGGSNQPQHF
TRBV29-1	TRBD1	few	TRBJ2-7	TGCAGCGTCGTCGGGACAGGGGATAGAAAGCAGTACTTC	CSVVGTGDRKQYF
TRBV9	TRBD2	few	TRBJ2-1	TGTGCCAGCAGCGGCCCCGGGACTAGCGAGCCTAACAATGAGCAGTTCTTC	CASSGPGTSEPNNEQFF
TRBV15	-	-	TRBJ2-1	TGTGCCACCAGCAGAACCCCGACAGCGTACAATGAGCAGTTCTTC	CATSRTPTAYNEQFF
TRBV11-2	-	many	TRBJ2-3	TGTGCCAGCAGCTTAGAATGGATGGATACGCAGTATTTT	CASSLEWMDTQYF
TRBV29-1	-	-	TRBJ1-5	TGCAGCGTTGTCGGCGGACCCAATCAGCCCCAGCATTTT	CSVVGGPNQPQHF
TRBV29-1	-	few	TRBJ2-1	TGCAGCGTTGGAGGGGGAGGAACCTACAATGAGCAGTTCTTC	CSVGGGGTYNEQFF
TRBV7-2	TRBD1	few	TRBJ2-3	TGTGCCAGCAGCCCTACAGTCCGACAGGGAGTTCAGTATTTT	CASSPTVRQGVQYF
TRBV29-1	-	few	TRBJ2-7	TGCAGCGTTAACTGGGGGCAGGAGCAGTACTTC	CSVNWGQEQYF
TRBV6-6	-	-	TRBJ2-1	TGTGCCAGCAGGAGCCAGAACGGGTACAATGAGCAGTTCTTC	CASRSQNGYNEQFF
TRBV7-2	-	-	TRBJ2-7	TGTGCCAGCAGCTTAAGCGGAGGGGCCAGGGAGTACGAGCAGTACTTC	CASSLSGGAREYEQYF
TRBV2	-	-	TRBJ2-5	TGTGCCAGCAGTAGCAATTTCCGAGAGACCCAGTACTTC	CASSSNFRETQYF
TRBV3-1	-	few	TRBJ1-1	TGTGCCAGCAGCGAAATTCCGGGACCGAACACTGAAGCTTTCTTT	CASSEIPGPNTEAFF
TRBV24-1	TRBD1	-	TRBJ1-5	TGTGCCACATGGACAGGGGGCGGTTGCAATCAGCCCCAGCATTTT	CATWTGGGCNQPQHF
TRBV3-1	-	few	TRBJ2-5	TGTGCCAGCAGCCGGGGCCCCAGACAAGAGACCCAGTACTTC	CASSRGPRQETQYF
TRBV6-1	-	-	TRBJ2-7	TGTGCCAGCAAACTGGATACCTACGAGCAGTACTTC	CASKLDTYEQYF